This T cell receptor beta chain was recovered during a study of control samples from healthy donors and cancer patients. Using immunoSEQ multiplex PCR, the repertoire was profiled, and TCRdb retains in-frame clones only, with some absent. The sample comprises 65,000 to 80,000 clones, around 86% of which are singletons, and approximately 9.4% rests with the top ten. CDR1 is SGHDN and CDR2 is FVKESK in the germline V gene. This CDR3 region has 15 residues. The V gene end was trimmed by 5 bases and the J gene end by 4 bases; junction bases not matched to a gene: 6. V usage is TRBV14 and J usage is TRBJ2-3; TRBD2 matches 10 bases. The sequence came from a woman aged 50 to 60 with colorectal cancer. Sequenced: PBMCs. CDR3 residues: CASSKLAGVPDTQYF. CDR3 bases: TGTGCCAGCAGCAAGCTAGCGGGGGTTCCAGATACGCAGTATTTT.